This T cell receptor (beta chain) was found in a study of CD8+ T cells in alopecia areata. Across the whole study: A regimen of oral tofacitinib, 5 to 10 mg twice daily, was given to treated patients.

Regarding this clone: Its specificity is not known.

Trimming took 2 bases from V and 8 from J; bases not matched to a gene: 4. This CDR3 region has 14 residues. Germline V gives CDR1 SGDLS, CDR2 YYNGEE. Study-level results: Tofacitinib significantly reduced both scalp clonality and expanded CD8+ clones among the top 100. Having one nonresponder leaves uncertain how baseline CD8+ expansion relates to response.

Noted treatment: oral pan-JAK inhibitor, 5-10 mg twice daily. RNA extraction was followed by reverse transcription into cDNA, which acted as the sequencing template. Some clones are missing from TCRdb's copy, which holds only in-frame ones; the method was immunoSEQ multiplex PCR. The table records about 160,000 clones, about three fifths of them present only once. The chain uses TRBV9 and TRBJ1-2; 12 bases line up with TRBD1. Sequencing was performed on CD4+ T cells sorted from blood, taken at week 4, from a patient treated with tofacitinib. This TCR derives from a human donor with alopecia areata. The CDR3 is CASSVGQGAGGYTF. CDR3 DNA sequence: TGTGCCAGCAGCGTGGGACAGGGGGCGGGAGGCTACACCTTC.